A selection of T cell receptor beta chains follows, all from one sample in a study of tumor and adjacent non-tumor tissue in lung cancer. TCRdb re-called the multiplex PCR reads through MiXCR, storing one row per CDR3 protein. The sample includes 200,000 to 250,000 distinct CDR3 sequences, 70% to 75% of them seen just once. The specimen sequenced was lung tumor tissue. The receptors originated from a man between 60 and 75 years old with non-small cell lung cancer. CDR3s include the opening cysteine and the closing phenylalanine or tryptophan. A D gene is named only where the DNA matches it firmly. Clone size, where shown, is once, few, many, or a class for clones that have expanded.

d_gene	abundance	v_gene	j_gene	CDR3nt	CDR3aa
-	-	TRBV4-2	TRBJ2-1	TGTGCCAGCAGCCAAGATTTAAGCATGGTGGGCTCGGCAGGGAGGAACAATGAGCAGTTCTTC	CASSQDLSMVGSAGRNNEQFF
-	-	TRBV28	TRBJ2-7	TGTGCCAGCAGTTTGTCCAACCAGGACAACGAGCAGAACTTC	CASSLSNQDNEQNF
-	-	TRBV20-1	TRBJ1-1	TGCAGTGCTTTACGGGCGAACACTGAAGCTTTCTTT	CSALRANTEAFF
-	-	TRBV6-5	TRBJ1-6	TGTGCTAGCAGTTACCTGGGTTCCTATAATTCAACCCTCCACTTT	CASSYLGSYNSTLHF
TRBD2	-	TRBV20-1	TRBJ2-5	TGCAGTGCTAGACCCTTTCTCTTGGGACTAGCGGGAGAGACCCATTACTTC	CSARPFLLGLAGETHYF
TRBD1	-	TRBV4-1	TRBJ1-2	TGCGCCAGCAGCCCGGGACAGGGAACCTATGGCTACACCTTC	CASSPGQGTYGYTF
-	-	TRBV11-3	TRBJ1-6	TGTGCCAGCACCCGGACAGCGGGAGATTCACCCCTCCAGTTT	CASTRTAGDSPLQF
TRBD1	-	TRBV7-9	TRBJ2-2	TGTGCCAGCACGCCGGGACAGGGGTACGGGGAGCTGTTATTT	CASTPGQGYGELLF
-	many	TRBV29-1	TRBJ1-1	TGCGTCGGGGTCGAGGCCACTGAAGCTTTCTTT	CVGVEATEAFF
TRBD1	few	TRBV5-4	TRBJ1-6	TGTGCCAGCAGCTTCCCGGACAGGGGGCGTAATTCACCCCTCCATTTT	CASSFPDRGRNSPLHF
-	-	TRBV6-2/TRBV6-3	TRBJ1-5	TGTGCTTGCTCCATTCATGGGGCGGTTCAGCCCCAGCATTTT	CACSIHGAVQPQHF
-	-	TRBV5-4	TRBJ2-3	TGTGCCAGCAGCTTAACGGGGACCAGCACAGATATGCAGTATTTT	CASSLTGTSTDMQYF
-	-	TRBV11-2	TRBJ2-7	TGTGCCAGCACCCTAGATCGCTGGGCAGATATCTACGAGCAGTACTTC	CASTLDRWADIYEQYF
-	-	TRBV11-2	TRBJ2-5	TGTGCCAGCAGCTTAACGGTGGACGCCATCCAAGGGACCCAGTACTTC	CASSLTVDAIQGTQYF
TRBD2	-	TRBV5-5	TRBJ2-3	TGTGCCAGCAGCTCTCTAGCGGGAGGGGGAGATACGCAGTATTTT	CASSSLAGGGDTQYF
TRBD1	once	TRBV20-1	TRBJ1-2	TGCAGTGCTAGAGATTGGAAGGACAGGGGGTCACACAACTATGGCTACACCTTC	CSARDWKDRGSHNYGYTF
-	-	TRBV4-1	TRBJ1-6	-	CASSQEVAGGSPPHF
-	-	TRBV10-2	TRBJ2-4	TGCGCCAGCAGGGACGGAGCCAAAAGCATTCAGTACTTC	CASRDGAKSIQYF
-	-	TRBV11-3	TRBJ1-2	TGTGCCAGCAGCTTAGTTTCTCCCAGTGGGAAGGGCTACACCTTC	CASSLVSPSGKGYTF
TRBD1	many	TRBV6-5	TRBJ2-3	TGTGCCAGCAGTTCTGGACAGGGAAGAGGGAGGGATACGCAGTATTTT	CASSSGQGRGRDTQYF
-	-	TRBV6-5	TRBJ2-7	TGTGCCAGCGTCAATGGGGTAGTCACTCGCTATGAGCAGTACTTC	CASVNGVVTRYEQYF
-	-	TRBV6-1	TRBJ1-2	TGTGCTAGCAGTGAAAGGGCTGGCTACACCTTC	CASSERAGYTF
-	-	TRBV6-6	TRBJ2-6	TGTGCCAGCAGTTACACTAGCTCTAGGTCCAACGTCCTGACTTTC	CASSYTSSRSNVLTF
-	-	TRBV20-1	TRBJ1-5	TGCAGTGCTAGAATCCCGGATCAGCCCCAGCATTTT	CSARIPDQPQHF
-	once	TRBV5-5	TRBJ1-1	TGTGCCAGCAACTTGGGGCTCAGAGAAGCTTTCTTT	CASNLGLREAFF
-	once	TRBV7-9	TRBJ2-3	TGTGCCAGCAGCTCATGGACAGGCACAGATACGCAGTATTTT	CASSSWTGTDTQYF
-	-	TRBV29-1	TRBJ1-2	TGCAGCGTTGACGGCATAGGGACCTATGGCTACACCTTC	CSVDGIGTYGYTF
-	few	TRBV6-1	TRBJ1-5	TGTGCCAGCAGATTTACGACGACCTTTAGCAATCAGCCCCAGCATTTT	CASRFTTTFSNQPQHF
-	-	TRBV5-5	TRBJ2-7	TGTGCCAGCAACCATGATAGGGGACAACTCACAGCCTACGAGCAGTACTTC	CASNHDRGQLTAYEQYF
-	many	TRBV11-2	TRBJ2-6	TGTGCCAGCAACGCTATCTCTGGGGCCAACGTCCTGACTTTC	CASNAISGANVLTF
-	-	TRBV19	TRBJ2-3	TGTGCCGGTAGTATTTCCGGGTTTGCAGATACGCAGTATTTT	CAGSISGFADTQYF
-	-	TRBV5-1	TRBJ2-2	TGCACCAGCAGCTTAGGGAACTTCGCCGGGGAGCTGTTTTTT	CTSSLGNFAGELFF
TRBD2	-	TRBV11-3	TRBJ2-7	TGTGCCAGTAGCTTAGTGGGGGGGAAGTCCTACGACCAGTACTTC	CASSLVGGKSYDQYF
-	-	TRBV5-1	TRBJ2-5	TGCGCCAGCAGCTTCGGACTAGGCGGGGGCCATGAGACCCAGTACTTC	CASSFGLGGGHETQYF
-	many	TRBV11-3	TRBJ2-3	TGTGCCAGCAGCCCCCAGGGGCCTTCCACAGATACGCAGTATTTT	CASSPQGPSTDTQYF
-	many	TRBV5-5	TRBJ1-6	TGTGCCAGCAGCTTGGATGGACAGTCTCCATTTAATTCACCCCTCCACTTT	CASSLDGQSPFNSPLHF
TRBD1	-	TRBV29-1	TRBJ1-1	TGCAGCGTTGCTGACAGGGGGTTAACTGAAGCTTTCTTT	CSVADRGLTEAFF
TRBD1	-	TRBV5-1	TRBJ2-2	TGCGCCAACTCGACAGGGGCGAACACCGGGGAGCTGTTTTTT	CANSTGANTGELFF
-	-	TRBV4-2	TRBJ1-2	TGTGCCAGCAGTCAACATTCGGCAGATTATGGCTACACCTTC	CASSQHSADYGYTF
-	-	TRBV29-1	TRBJ1-1	-	CSAVGQGIGTEPFF
-	many	TRBV12-3/TRBV12-4	TRBJ1-5	TGTGCCAGCAGTTGGGGTAAGAATCAGCCCCAGCATTTT	CASSWGKNQPQHF
TRBD2	-	TRBV20-1	TRBJ2-3	TGCAGTGTTTCCCGACCCACACTAGCGGGGGTGGGGAATTCACATGATACGCAGTATTTT	CSVSRPTLAGVGNSHDTQYF
-	few	TRBV12-3/TRBV12-4	TRBJ1-1	TGTGCCAGCAGTTTTAACAGGAACACTGAAGCTTTCTTT	CASSFNRNTEAFF
-	-	TRBV7-8	TRBJ1-5	TGTGCCATCAGCGTGGACAGTGTTAGCAATCAGCCCCAGCATTTT	CAISVDSVSNQPQHF
TRBD2	-	TRBV11-2	TRBJ2-6	TGTGCCAACAGCCCTCCGGGACTAGCGGGCCCTGGGGCCAACGTACTGACTTTC	CANSPPGLAGPGANVLTF
-	-	TRBV11-2	TRBJ1-3	TGTGCCAGCGGGCTTGATACTGGAAACACCTTATATTTT	CASGLDTGNTLYF
TRBD2	-	TRBV20-1	TRBJ2-3	TGCAGTGCTCCCACGGCGGGGGGCATGCACCGCACAGATACGGAGTATTTC	CSAPTAGGMHRTDTEYF
-	-	TRBV30	TRBJ1-2	TGTGCCTGGAGTGTAATCCACTATGGCTACACCTTC	CAWSVIHYGYTF